What follows are 25 T cell receptor beta chains derived from one specimen sequenced in a study of blood T cells in healthy people across ages. A second PCR, run for roughly 7 to 11 cycles, used a sample-barcoded 5' primer plus a J-beta primer mix. TCRdb reprocessed the 5' RACE reads with MiXCR, giving one entry per CDR3 protein. The table shows roughly 1,100,000 distinct CDR3 sequences, with 20% to 25% occurring only once. This sample also belongs to another study, concerning T cells of mothers and their children.

The sequenced material came from blood. Receptors originate from a girl aged 2 to 10 in good health.

This clonotype has a handful of counts. The V and J genes are TRBV7-2 and TRBJ2-7; D might be TRBD2 (6 bases). The length of the CDR3 is 14 residues. The V gene's germline CDR1 is SGHTA and CDR2 FQGNSA. V was trimmed by 4 bases and J by 2 bases, leaving 12 bases between them. This CDR3 is CASSWEAGPYEQYF. The CDR3 DNA sequence: TGTGCCAGCAGCTGGGAAGCGGGCCCCTACGAGCAGTACTTC.

The sample holds a few counts of this clonotype. This chain links TRBV24-1 with TRBJ2-5, with D possibly matching TRBD2 (5 bases). Germline-derived CDR1 and CDR2 are KGHDR and SFDVKD. The V end was cut by 0 bases, the J end by 7 bases, with 11 bases between. The CDR3 has 14 amino acids. CDR3 region: CATSDLLGEGTQYF. CDR3 bases: TGTGCCACCAGTGATTTGCTCGGGGAAGGGACCCAGTACTTC.

This clonotype was recorded once. The chain couples TRBV9 to TRBJ1-1; possible D gene TRBD1, 5 bases. The CDR3 has 14 residues. V lost 3 bases, J lost 4 bases, and 13 bases lay in between. Germline V lookup: CDR1 SGDLS, CDR2 YYNGEE. This CDR3 is CASSARGIGTEAFF. CDR3 bases: TGTGCCAGCAGCGCACGGGGGATCGGCACTGAAGCTTTCTTT.

Only a few counts were recorded for this clonotype. The chain recombines TRBV7-9 with TRBJ2-5; 9 nucleotides line up with TRBD2. The CDR3 totals 15 residues. CDR1 SEHNR and CDR2 FQNEAQ come from the germline V gene (reference sequence). J gave up 2 bases and V 6 bases, and 7 bases lay outside the gene matches. CDR3 in DNA: TGTGCCAGCAGTTCGGGACTAGCATATCAAGAGACCCAGTACTTC. This sequence encodes CASSSGLAYQETQYF. The full variable domain, in which reference TRBV7-9 and TRBJ2-5 provide the parts outside the CDR3, is DTGVSQNPRHKITKRGQNVTFRCDPISEHNRLYWYRQTLGQGPEFLTYFQNEAQLEKSRLLSDRFSAERPKGSFSTLEIQRTEQGDSAMYLCASSSGLAYQETQYFGPGTRLLVL.

A word on this clonotype: Germline is not matched at one junction end, which may reflect a read error. V usage is TRBV5-1 and J usage is TRBJ2-1, with 9 nucleotides matching TRBD2. Germline V gives CDR1 SGHRS, CDR2 YFSETQ. The CDR3 runs to 15 residues. In DNA form, the CDR3 reads TGCGCCAGCAGCTTGGTAGCGGGAGATTCTAATGAGCATTTCTTC. Translation: CASSLVAGDSNEHFF.

This rearrangement joins TRBV27 to TRBJ2-7; tentative D call: TRBD2 (5 bases). The CDR3 totals 15 residues. V was cut by 6 bases and J by 7 bases, with 22 bases left in between. Looked up from germline, CDR1 is MNHEY and CDR2 is SMNVEV (reference sequence). The CDR3 DNA is TGTGCCAGCAGCGAGGGTTCGGGCTATTCTCAAGAGCAGTACTTC. Translated: CASSEGSGYSQEQYF.

This clonotype was seen a few times. CDR3: CASNTKGKGSPYEQYF. Written as DNA, the CDR3 is TGTGCCAGCAACACTAAGGGAAAAGGCTCCCCGTACGAGCAGTACTTC. The chain has TRBV12-3 or TRBV12-4 and TRBJ2-5; D not resolved. The closer fit of TRBJ2-7 to the DNA end suggests the J call may be wrong. There are 16 residues in the CDR3.

This rearrangement joins TRBV12-3 or TRBV12-4 to TRBJ2-7, with 12 positions matching TRBD2. Trimming took 5 bases from V and 7 from J; bases not matched to a gene: 9. This CDR3 is built from 15 residues. CDR3 amino acids: CASSPASGGAGEQYF. As DNA, the CDR3 is TGTGCCAGCAGTCCCGCTAGCGGGGGGGCGGGGGAGCAGTACTTC.

V gene TRBV29-1 combines with J gene TRBJ1-2; 8 nucleotides agree with TRBD1. In germline, CDR1 is SQVTM, CDR2 ANQGSEA. The V segment lost 1 base and the J segment 1 base; nucleotides outside the gene matches: 8. The CDR3 runs to 16 residues. The CDR3 DNA sequence: TGCAGCGTTGAAGGTCGGACAGGGAGGAGTAACTATGGCTACACCTTC. Encoded protein: CSVEGRTGRSNYGYTF.

The V and J genes are TRBV29-1 and TRBJ2-4; D is uncertain. V dropped 5 bases and J dropped 3 bases, with 11 bases sitting between them. Looked up from germline, CDR1 is SQVTM and CDR2 is ANQGSEA. This CDR3 is 13 amino acids long. CDR3 region: CSVRGVGKNIQYF. In nucleotides, the CDR3 is TGCAGCGTTCGAGGTGTGGGCAAAAACATTCAGTACTTC.

The V and J genes are TRBV5-1 and TRBJ2-3; weak D call: TRBD1 (6 bases). The CDR3 runs to 17 residues. From germline, CDR1 is SGHRS and CDR2 YFSETQ. V was shortened by 4 bases and J by 4 bases, with 22 bases between the two germline ends. CDR3: CASSRIRLEGVPDTQYF. CDR3 DNA: TGCGCCAGCAGCCGGATCCGTCTCGAGGGGGTCCCAGATACGCAGTATTTT.

This rearrangement joins TRBV7-9 to TRBJ1-2, with D perhaps TRBD1 (6 bases). Germline CDR1 reads SEHNR; CDR2 reads FQNEAQ (reference sequence). V lost 5 bases and J lost 4, with 17 bases in between. The CDR3 sequence is 15 residues long. Written as DNA, the CDR3 is TGTGCCAGCAGCGGAGAAGGGGGGACACCCTATGGCTACACCTTC. This codes for CASSGEGGTPYGYTF. Full variable domain (rest looked up from reference TRBV7-9 and TRBJ1-2): DTGVSQNPRHKITKRGQNVTFRCDPISEHNRLYWYRQTLGQGPEFLTYFQNEAQLEKSRLLSDRFSAERPKGSFSTLEIQRTEQGDSAMYLCASSGEGGTPYGYTFGSGTRLTVV.

DNA of the CDR3: TGTGCCAGCAGTTTTTCGGATCATCCATACAATGAGCAGTTCTTC. Translated, it gives CASSFSDHPYNEQFF. The chain employs TRBV28 and TRBJ2-1; no clear D. The V and J ends lost 3 bases and 4 bases respectively, with 13 bases between them. Per germline, CDR1 MDHEN and CDR2 SYDVKM. The CDR3 length is 15 residues.

The rearrangement uses TRBV6-6 and TRBJ2-2; D gene uncertain. The CDR3 extends over 14 amino acids. The germline V gene has CDR1 MNHNY and CDR2 SVGAGI (reference sequence). Trimming shortened V by 0 bases and J by 8 bases, and 10 bases separated the two germline ends. The CDR3: CASSYSSVAGELFF. The CDR3 nucleotides are TGTGCCAGCAGTTACTCGTCGGTGGCGGGGGAGCTGTTTTTT.

This chain connects TRBV28 to TRBJ1-2; no definite D call. Trimming took off 6 bases at V and 5 bases at J, with 13 bases between the two ends. The CDR3 length is 13 residues. CDR1 is MDHEN and CDR2 is SYDVKM in the germline V gene. This chain's CDR3 is CASRATTQYGYTF. The CDR3 nucleotides are TGTGCCAGCAGGGCGACGACCCAATATGGCTACACCTTC.

Only a few counts were recorded for this clonotype. The rearrangement joins TRBV29-1 to TRBJ1-2, with 7 bases matching TRBD1. This CDR3 spans 14 amino acids. Per the germline V gene, CDR1 is SQVTM and CDR2 is ANQGSEA. CDR3 sequence (DNA): TGCACGACCAGACAGGGCAGGGGTATCTATGGCTACACCTTC. Translating gives CTTRQGRGIYGYTF.

The chain combines TRBV18 with TRBJ1-4; D is uncertain. This CDR3 spans 14 amino acids. The V and J ends lost 2 bases and 8 bases respectively, with 12 bases between them. In germline, CDR1 is KGHSH, CDR2 LQKENI. The CDR3 protein is CASSPVGSKEKLFF. As DNA, the CDR3 is TGTGCCAGCTCACCAGTGGGCTCGAAAGAAAAACTGTTTTTT.

The rearrangement links TRBV27 to TRBJ2-4, with D perhaps matching TRBD1 (5 bases). The CDR3 consists of 15 residues. The ends were cut back, 4 bases at V and 1 base at J, with 11 bases in the middle. From germline, CDR1 is MNHEY and CDR2 SMNVEV (reference sequence). The CDR3, as DNA: TGTGCCAGCAGTTCGCCAGGGATGGCCAAAAACATTCAGTACTTC. It yields the protein CASSSPGMAKNIQYF.

The sample holds many counts of this clonotype. V is TRBV7-9 and J is TRBJ1-6; D gene unclear. The CDR3 consists of 14 residues. CDR1 SEHNR and CDR2 FQNEAQ come from the germline V gene (reference sequence). The germline V and J ends were trimmed by 1 base and 6 bases, with 7 bases remaining between them. The CDR3 coding sequence is TGTGCCAGCAGCTTAGGGACGGCTAATTCACCCCTCCACTTT. This codes for CASSLGTANSPLHF.

This chain connects TRBV5-1 to TRBJ2-1; D not resolved. The CDR3 runs 14 residues. From germline, CDR1 is SGHRS and CDR2 YFSETQ. The V gene lost 3 bases and the J gene lost 7 bases, with 14 bases spanning the gap. CDR3 protein: CASSSRAERNEQFF. The CDR3 DNA follows: TGCGCCAGCAGCTCCCGGGCCGAGAGGAATGAGCAGTTCTTC.

This clonotype appeared a few times. This CDR3 is CATSKMGDYGYTF. As DNA, the CDR3 is TGTGCCACGTCCAAAATGGGGGACTATGGCTACACCTTC. The V gene is TRBV7-9, the J gene TRBJ1-2; TRBD1 is a possible D gene (5 bases). The germline CDR1 and CDR2 sequences are SEHNR and FQNEAQ (reference sequence). The CDR3 runs to 13 residues. Trimming removed 10 bases at V and 3 bases at J, with 15 bases between.

This clonotype was detected a few times. The genes are TRBV4-3 and TRBJ2-5; D might be TRBD2 (5 bases). V dropped 3 bases and J dropped 4 bases, with 15 bases sitting between them. Germline CDR1 LGHNA, CDR2 YSLEER. This CDR3 has 15 amino acids. CDR3 coding DNA: TGCGCCAGCAGCCATGAAGGATCACGGGGAGAGACCCAGTACTTC. This translates into CASSHEGSRGETQYF.

Here the CDR3 DNA reads TGTGCCAGTAGTACCATTAAAAACAATGAGCAGTTCTTC. Translating it yields CASSTIKNNEQFF. The chain recombines TRBV19 with TRBJ2-1; no reliable D call. Looked up from germline, CDR1 is LNHDA and CDR2 is SQIVND (reference sequence). CDR3 length: 13 amino acids. V was trimmed by 4 bases and J by 5 bases, leaving 9 bases between them.

The V and J genes are TRBV28 and TRBJ2-3; D ambiguous. V dropped 6 bases and J dropped 2 bases, with 9 bases sitting between them. The CDR3 is made up of 13 amino acids. Germline loops: CDR1 MDHEN, CDR2 SYDVKM. The CDR3 here is CASSHKYTDTQYF. CDR3 DNA: TGTGCCAGCAGCCATAAATACACAGATACGCAGTATTTT.

This clonotype has only a few counts. The CDR3 loop is CSASFGVGYQPQHF. The CDR3 coding sequence is TGCAGTGCTAGTTTCGGTGTGGGGTACCAGCCCCAGCATTTT. The V call is TRBV20-1, the J call TRBJ1-5, with D uncertain. CDR1 is DFQATT and CDR2 is SNEGSKA in the germline V gene (reference sequence). This CDR3 contains 14 residues. Trimming took 3 bases from V and 7 from J, leaving 16 bases between them.